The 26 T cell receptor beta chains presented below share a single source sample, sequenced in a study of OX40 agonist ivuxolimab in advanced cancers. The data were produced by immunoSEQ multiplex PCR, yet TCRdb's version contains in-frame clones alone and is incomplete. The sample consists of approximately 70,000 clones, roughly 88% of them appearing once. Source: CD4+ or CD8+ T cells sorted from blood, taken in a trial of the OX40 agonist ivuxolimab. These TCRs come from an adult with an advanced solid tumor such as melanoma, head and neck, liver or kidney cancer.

The DNA for the CDR3 is TGCGCCAGCAGCTTGGTACAGAGCACAGATACGCAGTATTTT. Protein product: CASSLVQSTDTQYF. The chain uses TRBV5-1 and TRBJ2-3; no clear D. Trimming shortened V by 0 bases and J by 0 bases, and 5 bases separated the two germline ends. The CDR3 totals 14 residues. CDR1 is SGHRS, CDR2 YFSETQ, per germline.

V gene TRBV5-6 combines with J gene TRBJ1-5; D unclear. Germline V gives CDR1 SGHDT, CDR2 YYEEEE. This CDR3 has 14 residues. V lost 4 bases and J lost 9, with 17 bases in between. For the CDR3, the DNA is TGTGCCAGCAGCCGATACCAGGCCACTGGGCCCCAGCATTTT. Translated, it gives CASSRYQATGPQHF.

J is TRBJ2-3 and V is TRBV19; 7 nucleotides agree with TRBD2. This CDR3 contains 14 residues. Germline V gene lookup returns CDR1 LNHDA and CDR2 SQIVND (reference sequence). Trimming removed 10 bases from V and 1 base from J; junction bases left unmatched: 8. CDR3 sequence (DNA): TGTGCCACGTTAGCGGGTGGACGCACAGATACGCAGTATTTT. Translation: CATLAGGRTDTQYF.

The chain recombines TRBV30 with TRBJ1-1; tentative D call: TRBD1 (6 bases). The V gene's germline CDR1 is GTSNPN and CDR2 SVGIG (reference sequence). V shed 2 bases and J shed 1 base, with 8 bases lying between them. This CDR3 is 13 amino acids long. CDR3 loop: CAWSRGQNTEAFF. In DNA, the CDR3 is TGTGCCTGGAGTCGGGGACAGAACACTGAAGCTTTCTTT.

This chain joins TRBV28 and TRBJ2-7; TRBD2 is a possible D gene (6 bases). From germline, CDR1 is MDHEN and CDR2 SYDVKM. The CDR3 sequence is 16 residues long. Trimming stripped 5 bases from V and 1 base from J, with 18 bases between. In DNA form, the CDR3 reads TGTGCCAGCAGTGTTCCCCTCCTGGGGACTTCCTACGAGCAGTACTTC. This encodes CASSVPLLGTSYEQYF.

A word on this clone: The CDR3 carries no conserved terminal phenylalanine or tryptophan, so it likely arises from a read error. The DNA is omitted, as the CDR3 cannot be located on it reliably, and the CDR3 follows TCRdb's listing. CDR3 sequence reads: CASSPTSGGQISL. V is TRBV18 and J is TRBJ2-3; the tabulated D call, TRBD2, remains unverified against the DNA. The CDR3 extends over 13 residues, inclusive of both ends. The V gene's germline CDR1 is KGHSH and CDR2 LQKENI.

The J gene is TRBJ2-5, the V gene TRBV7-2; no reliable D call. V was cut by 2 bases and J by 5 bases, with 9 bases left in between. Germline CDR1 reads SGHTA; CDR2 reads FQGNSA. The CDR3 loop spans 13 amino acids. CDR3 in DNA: TGTGCCAGCAGCTTATACCCGGAGGAGACCCAGTACTTC. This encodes CASSLYPEETQYF.

The chain's CDR3 is CASSHIDSTDTQYF. The DNA for the CDR3 is TGTGCCAGCAGCCATATTGACAGCACAGATACGCAGTATTTT. The chain recombines TRBV11-1 with TRBJ2-3; no reliable D call. Germline V lookup: CDR1 SGHAT, CDR2 FQDESV (reference sequence). The germline V and J ends were trimmed by 5 bases and 0 bases, with 9 bases remaining between them. This CDR3 has 14 residues.

CDR3 in amino acids: CASSIVGQANQPQHF. In nucleotides, the CDR3 is TGTGCCAGTAGTATAGTGGGGCAGGCCAATCAGCCCCAGCATTTT. The chain is built from TRBV19 and TRBJ1-5; tentatively, D is TRBD1 (5 bases). Trimming stripped 1 base from V and 3 bases from J, with 10 bases between. Looked up from germline, CDR1 is LNHDA and CDR2 is SQIVND (reference sequence). CDR3 length equals 15 residues.

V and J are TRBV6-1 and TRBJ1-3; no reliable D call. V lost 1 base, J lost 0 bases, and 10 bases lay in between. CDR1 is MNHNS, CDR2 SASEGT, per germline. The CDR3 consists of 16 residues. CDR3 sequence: CASSEVWSISGNTIYF. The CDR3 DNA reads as TGTGCCAGCAGTGAAGTCTGGAGCATCTCTGGAAACACCATATATTTT.

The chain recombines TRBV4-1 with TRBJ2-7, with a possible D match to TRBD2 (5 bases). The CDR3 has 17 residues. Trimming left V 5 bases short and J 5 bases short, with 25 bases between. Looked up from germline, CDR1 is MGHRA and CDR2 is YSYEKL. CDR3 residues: CASSGASIPYESDEQYF. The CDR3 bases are TGCGCCAGCAGCGGAGCTAGCATTCCCTATGAGTCGGACGAGCAGTACTTC.

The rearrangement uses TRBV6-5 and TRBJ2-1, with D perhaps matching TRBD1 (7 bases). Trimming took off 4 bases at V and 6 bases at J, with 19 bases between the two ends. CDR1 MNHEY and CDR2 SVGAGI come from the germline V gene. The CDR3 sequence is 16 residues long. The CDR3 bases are TGTGCCAGCAGTTGGGGAGGCAGGGGGAGACCCAATGAGCAGTTCTTC. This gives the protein CASSWGGRGRPNEQFF.

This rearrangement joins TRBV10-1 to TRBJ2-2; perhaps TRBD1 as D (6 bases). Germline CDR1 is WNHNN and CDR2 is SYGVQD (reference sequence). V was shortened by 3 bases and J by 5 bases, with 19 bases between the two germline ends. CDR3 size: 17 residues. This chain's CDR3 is CASSDPRRGVGTGELFF. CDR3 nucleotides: TGCGCCAGCAGTGACCCCCGCAGGGGCGTCGGTACCGGGGAGCTGTTTTTT.

CDR3 sequence: CASSLWTSGASGELFF. CDR3 nucleotides: TGTGCCAGCAGCCTCTGGACTAGCGGGGCTTCCGGGGAGCTGTTTTTT. J is TRBJ2-2 and V is TRBV14; 12 positions match TRBD2. Germline CDR1 is SGHDN and CDR2 is FVKESK. J gave up 6 bases and V 4 bases, and 6 bases lay outside the gene matches. The CDR3 runs to 16 residues.

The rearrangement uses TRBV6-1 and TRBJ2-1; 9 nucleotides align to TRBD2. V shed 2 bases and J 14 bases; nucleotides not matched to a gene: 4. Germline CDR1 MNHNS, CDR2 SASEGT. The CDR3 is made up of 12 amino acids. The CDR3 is CASSEPPSGEFF. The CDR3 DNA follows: TGTGCCAGCAGTGAACCGCCTAGCGGGGAGTTCTTC.

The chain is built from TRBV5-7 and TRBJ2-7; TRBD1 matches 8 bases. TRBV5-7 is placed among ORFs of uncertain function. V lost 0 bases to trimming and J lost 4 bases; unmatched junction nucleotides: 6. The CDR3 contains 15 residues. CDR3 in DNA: TGTGCCAGCAGCTTGGCAGGGGGCGACATTTACGAGCAGTACTTC. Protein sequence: CASSLAGGDIYEQYF.

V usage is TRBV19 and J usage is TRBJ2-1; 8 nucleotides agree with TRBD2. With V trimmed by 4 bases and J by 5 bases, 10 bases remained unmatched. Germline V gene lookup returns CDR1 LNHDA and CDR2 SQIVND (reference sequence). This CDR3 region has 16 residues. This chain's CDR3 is CASSKWDGGANNEQFF. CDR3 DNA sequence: TGTGCCAGTAGTAAATGGGACGGGGGGGCCAACAATGAGCAGTTCTTC. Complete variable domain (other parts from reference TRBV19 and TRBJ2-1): DGGITQSPKYLFRKEGQNVTLSCEQNLNHDAMYWYRQDPGQGLRLIYYSQIVNDFQKGDIAEGYSVSREKKESFPLTVTSAQKNPTAFYLCASSKWDGGANNEQFFGPGTRLTVL.

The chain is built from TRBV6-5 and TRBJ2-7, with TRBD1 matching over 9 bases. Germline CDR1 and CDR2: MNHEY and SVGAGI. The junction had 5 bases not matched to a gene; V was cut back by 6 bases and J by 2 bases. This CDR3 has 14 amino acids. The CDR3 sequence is CASSRDREAYEQYF. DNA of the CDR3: TGTGCCAGCAGCCGGGACAGGGAAGCCTACGAGCAGTACTTC.

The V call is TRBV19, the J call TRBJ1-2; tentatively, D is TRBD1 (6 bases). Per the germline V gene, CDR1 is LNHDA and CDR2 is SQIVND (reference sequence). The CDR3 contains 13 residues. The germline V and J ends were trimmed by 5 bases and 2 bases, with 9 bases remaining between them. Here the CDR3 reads CASSADSNYGYTF. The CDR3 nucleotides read TGTGCCAGTAGTGCGGACAGCAACTATGGCTACACCTTC.

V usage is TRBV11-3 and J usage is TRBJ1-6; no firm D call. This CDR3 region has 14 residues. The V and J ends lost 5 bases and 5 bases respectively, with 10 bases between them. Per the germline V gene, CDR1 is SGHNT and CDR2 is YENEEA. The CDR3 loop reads CASSPGWDNSPLHF. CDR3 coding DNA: TGTGCCAGCAGCCCGGGGTGGGATAATTCACCCCTCCACTTT.

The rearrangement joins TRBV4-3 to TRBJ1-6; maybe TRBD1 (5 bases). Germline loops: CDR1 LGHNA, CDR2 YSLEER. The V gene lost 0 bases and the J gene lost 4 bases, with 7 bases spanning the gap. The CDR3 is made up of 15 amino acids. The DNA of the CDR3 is TGCGCCAGCAGCCAAGAGGGGCAGTATAATTCACCCCTCCACTTT. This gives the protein CASSQEGQYNSPLHF.

CDR3 sequence: CAWSPDRAASYEQYF. The CDR3 bases are TGTGCCTGGAGCCCAGACAGGGCCGCCTCCTACGAGCAGTACTTC. The rearrangement joins TRBV30 to TRBJ2-7; 7 bases map to TRBD1. The CDR3 consists of 15 residues. Germline trimming cut 3 bases from V and 0 bases from J; bases unmatched to any gene: 8. Germline CDR1 and CDR2: GTSNPN and SVGIG (reference sequence).

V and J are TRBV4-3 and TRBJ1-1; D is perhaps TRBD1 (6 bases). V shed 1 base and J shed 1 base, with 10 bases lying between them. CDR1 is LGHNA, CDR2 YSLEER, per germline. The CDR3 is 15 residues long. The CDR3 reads CASSQVKGGNTEAFF. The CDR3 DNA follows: TGCGCCAGCAGCCAAGTTAAGGGGGGGAACACTGAAGCTTTCTTT.

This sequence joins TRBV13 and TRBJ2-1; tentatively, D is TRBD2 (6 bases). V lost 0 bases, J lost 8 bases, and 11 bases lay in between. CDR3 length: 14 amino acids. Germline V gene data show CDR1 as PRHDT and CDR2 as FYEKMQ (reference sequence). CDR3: CASSLGPPSDEQFF. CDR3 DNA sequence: TGTGCCAGCAGCTTAGGCCCCCCTAGCGATGAGCAGTTCTTC.

This CDR3 reads CASSQDIPLQGFYGYTF. Here the CDR3 DNA reads TGTGCCAGCAGCCAAGACATCCCCTTACAGGGTTTCTATGGCTACACCTTC. V usage is TRBV4-2 and J usage is TRBJ1-2; possible D gene TRBD1, 6 bases. Germline assignment: CDR1 LGHNA and CDR2 YNFKEQ. V lost 0 bases and J 4 bases, leaving 18 bases between the germline ends. The CDR3 length is 17 residues.

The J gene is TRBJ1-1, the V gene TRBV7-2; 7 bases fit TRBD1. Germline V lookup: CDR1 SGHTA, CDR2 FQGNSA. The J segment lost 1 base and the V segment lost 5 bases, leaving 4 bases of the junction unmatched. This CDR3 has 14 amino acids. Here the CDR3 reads CASSLQGSNTEAFF. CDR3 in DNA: TGTGCCAGCAGCCTACAGGGGTCGAACACTGAAGCTTTCTTT.